Following are 7 T cell receptor beta chains from one sample sequenced in a study of CD8 T cells in ankylosing spondylitis. Notes on the study in general: Blood from ankylosing spondylitis patients appeared to carry a characteristic roughly 8-variant TCR beta motif.

A single record per CDR3 protein comes from TCRdb applying MiXCR to the 5' RACE reads. The sample lists around 890,000 distinct CDR3 sequences, around 11% seen once, with more than 0.5% in the top ten. Their target antigens are unknown. The sequenced sample consisted of blood, either unsorted or a sorted T cell fraction (not recorded which). The receptor source for this set is a male donor with ankylosing spondylitis.

There are a few counts of this clonotype. The gene calls are TRBV7-8 and TRBJ1-3; TRBD1 aligns across 7 bases. This CDR3 spans 14 amino acids. The J segment lost 2 bases and the V segment lost 5 bases, leaving 3 bases of the junction unmatched. CDR1 is SGHVS and CDR2 is FQNEAQ in the germline V gene. CDR3 region: CASSTGAAGNTIYF. The CDR3 DNA follows: TGTGCCAGCAGCACAGGGGCAGCTGGAAACACCATATATTTT.

In its sample, this clonotype was seen a few times. J is TRBJ2-7 and V is TRBV20-1; 8 bases match TRBD1. CDR3 size: 14 residues. Germline CDR1 and CDR2: DFQATT and SNEGSKA (reference sequence). With V trimmed by 2 bases and J by 6 bases, 9 bases remained unmatched. The CDR3 reads CSARITGGSGEQYF. The CDR3 nucleotides are TGCAGTGCTAGAATAACAGGGGGTAGTGGCGAGCAGTACTTC.

The chain has TRBV7-9 and TRBJ2-5; no reliable D call. The germline V gene encodes CDR1 SEHNR and CDR2 FQNEAQ (reference sequence). Trimming stripped 6 bases from V and 5 bases from J, with 10 bases between. This CDR3 is 12 amino acids long. CDR3: CASSLYGETQYF. The CDR3 DNA sequence: TGTGCCAGCAGTTTATATGGGGAGACCCAGTACTTC.

The J gene is TRBJ1-5, the V gene TRBV7-2; D gene unclear. Per germline, CDR1 SGHTA and CDR2 FQGNSA. The CDR3 extends over 15 amino acids. V shed 1 base and J shed 7 bases, with 14 bases lying between them. The CDR3 region has the DNA TGTGCCAGCAGCTTAGGAGGGCAGTCTCGGCAGCCCCAGCATTTT. Translating it yields CASSLGGQSRQPQHF.

This clonotype was recorded a few times. The genes are TRBV20-1 and TRBJ2-2, with 9 bases identical to TRBD1. Germline V gene data show CDR1 as DFQATT and CDR2 as SNEGSKA (reference sequence). The CDR3 length is 12 residues. V shed 7 bases and J 9 bases; nucleotides not matched to a gene: 6. CDR3 bases: TGCAGTGACCACGGACAGGGGCGGGAGCTGTTTTTT. The encoded protein is CSDHGQGRELFF.

The J gene is TRBJ2-5, the V gene TRBV28; 7 nucleotides agree with TRBD1. Germline V gene lookup returns CDR1 MDHEN and CDR2 SYDVKM. The junction had 11 bases not matched to a gene; V was cut back by 5 bases and J by 5 bases. The CDR3 spans 15 residues. The CDR3: CASSPGTEQRETQYF. CDR3 nucleotide sequence: TGTGCCAGCAGTCCCGGGACAGAGCAGCGGGAGACCCAGTACTTC.

Concerning this clonotype: This may arise from a read error, as a much more abundant clone is one base away. The CDR3: CSAGDRGETQYF. CDR3 bases: TGCAGTGCTGGAGACAGGGGAGAGACCCAGTACTTC. The chain uses TRBV20-1 and TRBJ2-5; TRBD1 agrees at 8 bases. In germline, CDR1 is DFQATT, CDR2 SNEGSKA (reference sequence). CDR3 size: 12 residues.